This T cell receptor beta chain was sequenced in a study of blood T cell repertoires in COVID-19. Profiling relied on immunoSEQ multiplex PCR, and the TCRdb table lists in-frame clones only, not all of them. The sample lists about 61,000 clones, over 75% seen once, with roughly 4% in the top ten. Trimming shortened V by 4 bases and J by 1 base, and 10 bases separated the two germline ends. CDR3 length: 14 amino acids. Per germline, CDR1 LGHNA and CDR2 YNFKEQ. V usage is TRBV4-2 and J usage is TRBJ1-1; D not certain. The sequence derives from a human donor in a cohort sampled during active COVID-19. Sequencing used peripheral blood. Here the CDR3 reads CASSPIAKNTEAFF. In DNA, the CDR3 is TGTGCCAGCAGCCCGATAGCCAAGAACACTGAAGCTTTCTTT.